A selection of T cell receptor beta chains follows, all from one sample in a study of blood T cell repertoires in COVID-19. Assay: immunoSEQ multiplex PCR; the TCRdb copy retains only in-frame clones and omits some. The data show about 170,000 clones, approximately 84% seen once. Sequenced: PBMCs or T cells enriched from blood (not recorded which). The origin of the receptors is a man in his fifties who had recovered from COVID-19. CDR3s include the opening cysteine and the closing phenylalanine or tryptophan. D genes are given only for firm matches. Clone size appears in some rows only: once, few, many, or a class for an expanded clone.

length: 14; V: TRBV19; D: NA; J: TRBJ1-5; size: NA; DNA: TGTGCCAGTAGTATGGGAGTTAGCAATCAGCCCCAGCATTTT; CDR3: CASSMGVSNQPQHF
length: 13; V: TRBV30; D: TRBD1; J: TRBJ1-2; size: NA; DNA: TGTGCCTGGAGACCCGGACAGGGGGCTGGCTACACCTTC; CDR3: CAWRPGQGAGYTF
length: 14; V: TRBV5-5; D: NA; J: TRBJ1-2; size: NA; DNA: TGTGCCAGCAGCTTGGCGTGGCCTAACTATGGCTACACCTTC; CDR3: CASSLAWPNYGYTF
length: 15; V: TRBV19; D: TRBD1; J: TRBJ2-2; size: NA; DNA: TGTGCCAGTGCTCCCGGGACAGGGTACACCGGGGAGCTGTTTTTT; CDR3: CASAPGTGYTGELFF
length: 13; V: TRBV12-1; D: NA; J: TRBJ1-4; size: once; DNA: TGTGCCAGCAGCCGGTGGGACAGTGAAAAACTGTTTTTT; CDR3: CASSRWDSEKLFF
length: 14; V: TRBV19; D: NA; J: TRBJ1-2; size: NA; DNA: TGTGCCAGTAGTACAGGACAGAATAACTATGGCTACACCTTC; CDR3: CASSTGQNNYGYTF
length: 14; V: TRBV7-2; D: TRBD2; J: TRBJ2-5; size: NA; DNA: TGTGCCAGCAGCTTAGGATCTAGCGGGGTGGTGTCGGACTTC; CDR3: CASSLGSSGVVSDF
length: 15; V: TRBV9; D: NA; J: TRBJ2-7; size: NA; DNA: TGTGCCAGCAGCGTAGACGCGGGGTCCGCCTACGAGCAGTACTTC; CDR3: CASSVDAGSAYEQYF
length: 17; V: TRBV2; D: TRBD1; J: TRBJ2-1; size: NA; DNA: TGTGCCAGCAGTGAAGCCGCGGCAGGGGGCAAGATCAATGAGCAGTTCTTC; CDR3: CASSEAAAGGKINEQFF
length: 15; V: TRBV4-1; D: NA; J: TRBJ1-2; size: NA; DNA: TGCGCCAGCAGCCAAGAACAGGGATCGGGGTATGGCTACACCTTC; CDR3: CASSQEQGSGYGYTF
length: 17; V: TRBV28; D: TRBD2; J: TRBJ2-4; size: NA; DNA: TGTGCCAGCAGCCATCCCGATCAGCGGGGGCGCAAAAACATTCAGTACTTC; CDR3: CASSHPDQRGRKNIQYF
length: 15; V: TRBV5-6; D: TRBD1; J: TRBJ2-7; size: NA; DNA: TGTGCCAGCAGCTTGGCCGGGACAGACCCCTACGAGCAGTACTTC; CDR3: CASSLAGTDPYEQYF
length: 13; V: TRBV30; D: TRBD1; J: TRBJ1-1; size: NA; DNA: TGTGCCTGGGCCGGGACAGCGAACACTGAAGCTTTCTTT; CDR3: CAWAGTANTEAFF
length: 17; V: TRBV28; D: TRBD1; J: TRBJ1-5; size: NA; DNA: TGTGCCAGCAGTTTATCAGGGGGCCGGGGGCCCTATCAGCCCCAGCATTTT; CDR3: CASSLSGGRGPYQPQHF